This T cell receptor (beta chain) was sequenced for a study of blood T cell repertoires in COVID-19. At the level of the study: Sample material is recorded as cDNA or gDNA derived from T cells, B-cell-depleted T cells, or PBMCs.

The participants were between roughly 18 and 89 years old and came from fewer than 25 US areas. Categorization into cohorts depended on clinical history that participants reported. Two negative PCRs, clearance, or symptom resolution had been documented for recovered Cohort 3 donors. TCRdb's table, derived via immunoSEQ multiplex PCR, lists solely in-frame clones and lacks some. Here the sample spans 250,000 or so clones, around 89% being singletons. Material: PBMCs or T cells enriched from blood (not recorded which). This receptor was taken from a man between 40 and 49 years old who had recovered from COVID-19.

The CDR3, as DNA: TGTGCCAGCAGCTTAGGTCGGGGGACTCTTGCCTACAATGAGCAGTTCTTC. It is translated as CASSLGRGTLAYNEQFF. The chain is built from TRBV7-8 and TRBJ2-1; D is possibly TRBD2 (6 bases). Per the germline V gene, CDR1 is SGHVS and CDR2 is FQNEAQ. The CDR3 sequence is 17 residues long. With 1 base removed from V and 2 bases from J, the gap between germline ends came to 15 bases.